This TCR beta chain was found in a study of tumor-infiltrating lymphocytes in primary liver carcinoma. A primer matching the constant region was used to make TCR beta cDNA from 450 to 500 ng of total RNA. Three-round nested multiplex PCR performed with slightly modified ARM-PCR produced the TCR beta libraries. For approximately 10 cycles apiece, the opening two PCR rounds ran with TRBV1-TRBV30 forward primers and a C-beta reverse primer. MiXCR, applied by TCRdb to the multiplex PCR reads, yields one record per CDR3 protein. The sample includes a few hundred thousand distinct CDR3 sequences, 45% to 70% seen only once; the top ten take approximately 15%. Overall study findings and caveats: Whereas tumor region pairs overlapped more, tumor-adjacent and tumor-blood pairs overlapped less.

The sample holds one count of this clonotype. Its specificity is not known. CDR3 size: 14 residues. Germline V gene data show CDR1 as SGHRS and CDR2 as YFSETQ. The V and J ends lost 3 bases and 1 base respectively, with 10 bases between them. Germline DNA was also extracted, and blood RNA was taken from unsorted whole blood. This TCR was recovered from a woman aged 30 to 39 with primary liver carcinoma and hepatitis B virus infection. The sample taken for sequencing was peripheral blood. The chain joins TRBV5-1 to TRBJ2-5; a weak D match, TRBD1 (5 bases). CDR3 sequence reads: CASSYRIPQETQYF. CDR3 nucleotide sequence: TGCGCCAGCAGCTACAGGATACCCCAAGAGACCCAGTACTTC.